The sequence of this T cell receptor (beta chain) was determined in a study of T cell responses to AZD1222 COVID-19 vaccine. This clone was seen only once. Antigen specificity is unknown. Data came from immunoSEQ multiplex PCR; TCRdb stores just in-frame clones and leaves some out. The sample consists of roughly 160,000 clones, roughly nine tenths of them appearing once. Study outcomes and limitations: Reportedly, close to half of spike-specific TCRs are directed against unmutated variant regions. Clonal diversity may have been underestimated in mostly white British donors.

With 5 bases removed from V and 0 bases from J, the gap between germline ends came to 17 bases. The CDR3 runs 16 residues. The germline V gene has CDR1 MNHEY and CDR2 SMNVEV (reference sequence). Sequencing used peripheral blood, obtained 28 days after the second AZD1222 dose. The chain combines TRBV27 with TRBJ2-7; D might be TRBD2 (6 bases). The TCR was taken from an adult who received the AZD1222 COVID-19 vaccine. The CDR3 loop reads CASSPYPGRISYEQYF. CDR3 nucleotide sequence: TGTGCCAGCAGTCCCTACCCCGGGAGAATCTCCTACGAGCAGTACTTC.